This record covers a single TCR beta chain. Its cognate antigen is unknown. The CDR3 has 19 amino acids. Germline CDR1 reads SGHTA; CDR2 reads FQGNSA. V lost 1 base to trimming and J lost 5 bases, with 26 bases between them. The sample is drawn from a study of T cells after yellow fever vaccination. As TCR cDNA was made by 5'RACE template switching, a universal primer site and UMIs were added. TCRdb re-derived calls from the 5' RACE reads in MiXCR, one entry per CDR3 protein. The sample includes 250,000 to 400,000 distinct CDR3 sequences, approximately 4% of them seen just once. Study findings and constraints: Reappearance after the booster was seen for most primary-vaccination clones, at 96% CD4 and 75% to 90% CD8. Clonotype sharing between CD4 and CD8 compartments was small.

This receptor was identified in a man younger than 30 who received the YFV17D yellow fever vaccine. The V call is TRBV7-2, the J call TRBJ1-2; D gene ambiguous. The sample consisted of PBMCs, taken 15 days after the yellow fever booster vaccination. CDR3 bases: TGTGCCAGCAGCTTAGGTGTATTCGGGCGGGGAAATATAATGTATGGCTACACCTTC. This encodes CASSLGVFGRGNIMYGYTF.